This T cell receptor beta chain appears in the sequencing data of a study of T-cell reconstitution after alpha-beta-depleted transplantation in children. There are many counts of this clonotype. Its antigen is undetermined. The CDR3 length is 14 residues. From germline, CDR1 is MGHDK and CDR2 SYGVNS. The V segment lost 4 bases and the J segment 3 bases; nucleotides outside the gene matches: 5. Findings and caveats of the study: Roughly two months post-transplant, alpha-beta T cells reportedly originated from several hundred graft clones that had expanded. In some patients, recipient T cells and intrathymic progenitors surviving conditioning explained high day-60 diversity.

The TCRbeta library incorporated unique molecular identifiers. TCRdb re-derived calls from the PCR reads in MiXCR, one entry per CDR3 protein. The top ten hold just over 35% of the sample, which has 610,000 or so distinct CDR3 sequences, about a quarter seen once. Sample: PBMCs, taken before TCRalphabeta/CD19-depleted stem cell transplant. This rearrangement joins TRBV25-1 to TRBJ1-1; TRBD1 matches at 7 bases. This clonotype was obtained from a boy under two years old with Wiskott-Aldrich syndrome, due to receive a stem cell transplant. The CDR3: CASSGQGRDTEAFF. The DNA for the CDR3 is TGTGCCAGCAGTGGACAGGGTAGGGACACTGAAGCTTTCTTT.